These 23 T cell receptor beta chains originate from one sample sequenced in a study of Graves' ophthalmopathy and Graves' hyperthyroidism. RNA transcripts provided the template for amplifying TCR beta CDR3 regions. The workflow started with a first-round RT-PCR run with HTBI primers and then moved on to a second-round multiplex PCR. TCRdb recomputed calls from the multiplex PCR reads with MiXCR, one row per CDR3 protein. The table has about 740,000 distinct CDR3 sequences, 40% seen once; the top ten hold 40% to 55%. The specimen was peripheral blood. The receptors were sampled from an adult man with Graves' ophthalmopathy.

In this sample, this clonotype turned up once. The chain combines TRBV7-9 with TRBJ1-2, with 7 bases lining up with TRBD1. Looked up from germline, CDR1 is SEHNR and CDR2 is FQNEAQ (reference sequence). With V trimmed by 1 base and J by 6 bases, 5 bases remained unmatched. The CDR3 totals 14 residues. The CDR3 spells CASSLEGANHGYTF. CDR3 sequence (DNA): TGTGCCAGCAGCTTAGAGGGGGCAAACCATGGCTACACCTTC.

Only a few counts were recorded for this clonotype. This chain connects TRBV7-9 to TRBJ2-6; D possibly uses TRBD1 or TRBD2 (5 bases each). There are 17 residues in the CDR3. With 4 bases removed from V and 0 bases from J, the gap between germline ends came to 13 bases. Germline V gene sequence: CDR1 SEHNR, CDR2 FQNEAQ (reference sequence). CDR3: CASSSGTPPSGANVLTF. The DNA for the CDR3 is TGTGCCAGCAGCTCGGGGACGCCCCCCTCTGGGGCCAACGTCCTGACTTTC.

The chain combines TRBV7-9 with TRBJ1-1; D not certain. Trimming stripped 7 bases from V and 6 bases from J, with 15 bases between. The CDR3 is 13 residues long. Germline values: CDR1 SEHNR, CDR2 FQNEAQ (reference sequence). CDR3 bases: TGTGCCAGCACCTCCGGGGTGGGCCCTGAAGCTTTCTTT. The encoded protein is CASTSGVGPEAFF.

This clonotype was counted only a few times. The chain carries TRBV19 and TRBJ1-5; tentatively, D is TRBD1 (5 bases). Trimming took off 7 bases at V and 7 bases at J, with 11 bases between the two ends. The CDR3 covers 12 residues. Per the germline V gene, CDR1 is LNHDA and CDR2 is SQIVND (reference sequence). The CDR3 DNA sequence: TGTGCCAGTAAAAGGGGAGAACAGCCCCAGCATTTT. It yields the protein CASKRGEQPQHF.

There are many counts of this clonotype. This chain uses TRBV2 with TRBJ1-2, with D perhaps matching TRBD1 (5 bases). Trimming took off 7 bases at V and 4 bases at J, with 16 bases between the two ends. The V gene's germline CDR1 is SNHLY and CDR2 FYNNEI. The CDR3 sequence is 14 residues long. The CDR3 sequence is CASTVSRTSYGYTF. For the CDR3, the DNA is TGTGCCAGCACCGTCTCCAGGACAAGCTATGGCTACACCTTC.

The rearrangement links TRBV7-6 to TRBJ2-7; TRBD2 is a possible D gene (5 bases). The germline V and J ends were trimmed by 5 bases and 4 bases, with 18 bases remaining between them. Germline V gives CDR1 SGHVS, CDR2 FNYEAQ. The CDR3 loop spans 15 amino acids. CDR3 nucleotides: TGTGCCAGCAGCCTATACGCTCGTGGGGAGTACGAGCAGTACTTC. Amino acid sequence: CASSLYARGEYEQYF.

This clonotype has only a few counts. V and J are TRBV12-3 or TRBV12-4 and TRBJ1-3; D is undetermined. The CDR3 totals 15 residues. Trimming shortened V by 5 bases and J by 4 bases, and 15 bases separated the two germline ends. The CDR3 DNA reads TGTGCCAGCAGTACCCGGACTGTGGGAGGAAACACCATATATTTT. Residues: CASSTRTVGGNTIYF.

Comment on this clonotype: The CDR3 ends on some other residue instead of the conserved phenylalanine or tryptophan, so this is likely a read error. This chain uses TRBV9 with TRBJ2-5; D gene ambiguous. This CDR3 is 15 amino acids long. The germline V gene has CDR1 SGDLS and CDR2 YYNGEE. V was trimmed by 4 bases and J by 4 bases, leaving 17 bases between them. CDR3 protein: CASSNPGQPLETQYS. In DNA, the CDR3 is TGTGCCAGCAGCAACCCCGGGCAGCCCTTAGAGACCCAGTACTCC.

In this sample, this clonotype turned up many times. The J gene is TRBJ1-2, the V gene TRBV2; D unresolved. V was clipped by 6 bases and J by 3 bases, with 17 bases between them. Germline V lookup: CDR1 SNHLY, CDR2 FYNNEI. CDR3 length: 15 residues. CDR3 in DNA: TGTGCCAGCAGCCGTACAGTGCTCGAGTACTATGGCTACACCTTC. This encodes CASSRTVLEYYGYTF. The whole variable domain, remainder taken from reference TRBV2 and TRBJ1-2, is EPEVTQTPSHQVTQMGQEVILRCVPISNHLYFYWYRQILGQKVEFLVSFYNNEISEKSEIFDDQFSVERPDGSNFTLKIRSTKLEDSAMYFCASSRTVLEYYGYTFGSGTRLTVV.

V is TRBV10-3 and J is TRBJ2-7; perhaps TRBD2 as D (6 bases). From germline, CDR1 is ENHRY and CDR2 SYGVKD. The length of the CDR3 is 13 residues. Trimming took off 10 bases at V and 2 bases at J, with 15 bases between the two ends. Written as DNA, the CDR3 is TGTGCCAGCAGGAGTAGCGGAGCCTACGAGCAGTACTTC. Amino acids: CASRSSGAYEQYF.

This clonotype was counted many times. The chain is built from TRBV7-9 and TRBJ1-2, with 7 bases aligning to TRBD1. Germline CDR1 SEHNR, CDR2 FQNEAQ (reference sequence). This CDR3 spans 16 amino acids. Losses at the gene ends were 4 bases for V and 7 bases for J; bases not matched to a gene: 15. Written as DNA, the CDR3 is TGTGCCAGCAGCTCTCTAACAGGGGTGCTAATGGGTGGCTACACCTTC. Protein: CASSSLTGVLMGGYTF.

The chain uses TRBV25-1 and TRBJ1-6; 11 bases agree with TRBD1. Germline CDR1 and CDR2: MGHDK and SYGVNS. V lost 5 bases, J lost 0 bases, and 6 bases stayed unmatched. The CDR3 runs to 18 residues. The CDR3 region is CASSPGQGASSYNSPLHF. Here the CDR3 DNA reads TGTGCCAGCAGTCCCGGACAGGGGGCGAGCTCCTATAATTCACCCCTCCACTTT.

This clonotype showed up many times. The chain carries TRBV29-1 and TRBJ2-5; 7 positions agree with TRBD2. J gave up 4 bases and V 4 bases, and 3 bases lay outside the gene matches. The CDR3 is 12 residues long. Germline values: CDR1 SQVTM, CDR2 ANQGSEA. In DNA form, the CDR3 reads TGCAGCGTTGTCCCGGGAGGAGAGACCCAGTACTTC. Translated, it gives CSVVPGGETQYF. The entire variable domain, with the rest obtained from reference TRBV29-1 and TRBJ2-5, is as follows: SAVISQKPSRDICQRGTSLTIQCQVDSQVTMMFWYRQQPGQSLTLIATANQGSEATYESGFVIDKFPISRPNLTFSTLTVSNMSPEDSSIYLCSVVPGGETQYFGPGTRLLVL.

This clonotype was found a few times. The chain couples TRBV6-5 to TRBJ1-2, with 7 bases fitting TRBD1. V gave up 10 bases and J gave up 8 bases; unmatched junction bases: 16. The CDR3 has 14 residues. Germline values: CDR1 MNHEY, CDR2 SVGAGI. The CDR3 sequence: CATLTIYRQGGYTF. The CDR3 nucleotides are TGTGCCACCCTAACGATATACCGACAGGGAGGCTACACCTTC.

Ten or more counts support this clonotype. V usage is TRBV19 and J usage is TRBJ1-5, with D possibly matching TRBD1 (5 bases). This CDR3 region has 16 residues. Trimming shortened V by 3 bases and J by 0 bases, and 12 bases separated the two germline ends. Germline lookup yields CDR1 LNHDA and CDR2 SQIVND (reference sequence). The CDR3 here is CASSIRAFNSNQPQHF. As DNA, the CDR3 is TGTGCCAGTAGTATCAGGGCCTTCAATAGCAATCAGCCCCAGCATTTT.

V usage is TRBV2 and J usage is TRBJ2-7, with 8 bases aligning to TRBD2. V trimming: 5 bases; J trimming: 7 bases; junction bases outside the gene matches: 7. CDR3 length equals 13 residues. Germline CDR1 and CDR2: SNHLY and FYNNEI. The CDR3 nucleotides read TGTGCCAGCAGTCGGGGGGGGATTGAGGAGCAGTACTTC. Translating gives CASSRGGIEEQYF.

In the case of this clonotype: The conserved closing phenylalanine or tryptophan is absent in this CDR3, likely reflecting a read error. V and J are TRBV20-1 and TRBJ1-1; tentative D call: TRBD1 (6 bases). CDR3 length equals 15 residues. V dropped 3 bases and J dropped 5 bases, with 19 bases sitting between them. CDR1 is DFQATT, CDR2 SNEGSKA, per germline (reference sequence). CDR3 sequence reads: CSASGWYGGGTEAFL. The CDR3 DNA reads as TGCAGTGCTAGTGGATGGTACGGGGGCGGGACTGAAGCTTTCCTT.

CDR3 amino acids: CATSSVGQGTTNSPLHF. The DNA of the CDR3 is TGTGCCACCAGCAGCGTTGGACAGGGGACGACGAATTCACCCCTCCACTTT. The rearrangement links TRBV15 to TRBJ1-6, with 9 bases aligning to TRBD1. CDR1 is LNHNV and CDR2 is YYDKDF in the germline V gene (reference sequence). Trimming at V came to 3 bases and at J to 7 bases, leaving 10 bases not matched to a gene. This CDR3 comprises 17 residues. Variable domain in full (rest from reference TRBV15 and TRBJ1-6): DAMVIQNPRYQVTQFGKPVTLSCSQTLNHNVMYWYQQKSSQAPKLLFHYYDKDFNNEADTPDNFQSRRPNTSFCFLDIRSPGLGDTAMYLCATSSVGQGTTNSPLHFGNGTRLTVT.

CDR3 in DNA: TGTGCCAGCAGCACCGGACAGGAGTACACCGGGGAGCTGTTTTTT. It specifies CASSTGQEYTGELFF. This chain links TRBV5-8 with TRBJ2-2; 7 bases match TRBD1. V trimming: 4 bases; J trimming: 3 bases; junction bases outside the gene matches: 6. Germline CDR1 reads SGHTS; CDR2 reads YDEGEE. The CDR3 is made up of 15 amino acids.

On this clonotype: It may be a read error: a sequence one base away is much more abundant. The chain recombines TRBV29-1 with TRBJ2-7; D may be TRBD1 (6 bases). The CDR3 runs 14 residues. Germline V CDR1 and CDR2: SQVTM, ANQGSEA. CDR3 coding DNA: TGCAGCGTGGCCGCGTACAGGGATGATGGCGAGCAGTGCTTC. It is translated as CSVAAYRDDGEQCF.

A few counts support this clonotype. The chain uses TRBV11-1 and TRBJ2-5; possibly TRBD1 for D (5 bases). Trimming left V 4 bases short and J 2 bases short, with 11 bases between. This CDR3 is 14 amino acids long. Germline V gene lookup returns CDR1 SGHAT and CDR2 FQDESV (reference sequence). CDR3 sequence: CASSSRQRQETQYF. CDR3 coding DNA: TGTGCCAGCAGCTCCCGACAGAGACAAGAGACCCAGTACTTC.

This clonotype has only a few counts. The chain joins TRBV12-3 or TRBV12-4 to TRBJ2-5; 10 bases match TRBD1. This CDR3 comprises 15 residues. With V trimmed by 6 bases and J by 1 base, 5 bases remained unmatched. Here the CDR3 DNA reads TGTGCCAGCAGCCGGCGGACAGGGGGCCAAGAGACCCAGTACTTC. It codes for CASSRRTGGQETQYF.

V and J are TRBV6-5 and TRBJ1-2; unclear D gene. This CDR3 comprises 12 residues. V gave up 8 bases and J gave up 7 bases, with 14 bases separating them. Per germline, CDR1 MNHEY and CDR2 SVGAGI. CDR3 in amino acids: CASGCPPLGYTF. CDR3 nucleotides: TGTGCCAGCGGCTGCCCCCCACTTGGCTACACCTTC.